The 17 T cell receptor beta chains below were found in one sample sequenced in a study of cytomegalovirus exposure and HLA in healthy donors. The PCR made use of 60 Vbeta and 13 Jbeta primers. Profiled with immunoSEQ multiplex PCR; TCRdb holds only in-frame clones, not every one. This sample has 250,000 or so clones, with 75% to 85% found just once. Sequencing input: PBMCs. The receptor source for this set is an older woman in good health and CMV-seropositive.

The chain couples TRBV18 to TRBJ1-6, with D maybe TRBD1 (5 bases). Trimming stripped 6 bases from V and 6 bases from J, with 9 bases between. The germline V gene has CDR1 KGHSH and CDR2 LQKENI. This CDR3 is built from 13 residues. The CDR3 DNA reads TGTGCCAGCTCCTGGGACTTTAATTCACCCCTCCACTTT. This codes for CASSWDFNSPLHF.

CDR3 residues: CASSYSRGTGNPEQYF. As DNA, the CDR3 is TGTGCCAGCAGTTACTCGAGAGGGACAGGGAACCCCGAGCAGTACTTC. The V call is TRBV6-5, the J call TRBJ2-5; TRBD1 aligns across 9 bases. The end of the DNA fits TRBJ2-7 better, so the J call may be wrong. The CDR3 contains 16 residues. CDR1 MNHEY and CDR2 SVGAGI come from the germline V gene.

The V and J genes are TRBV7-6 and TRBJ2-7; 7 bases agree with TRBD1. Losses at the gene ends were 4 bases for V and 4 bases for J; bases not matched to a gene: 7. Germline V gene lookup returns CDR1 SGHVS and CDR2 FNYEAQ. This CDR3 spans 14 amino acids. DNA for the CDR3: TGTGCCAGCAGCTCAAACCGGGACAGTTACGAGCAGTACTTC. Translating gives CASSSNRDSYEQYF.

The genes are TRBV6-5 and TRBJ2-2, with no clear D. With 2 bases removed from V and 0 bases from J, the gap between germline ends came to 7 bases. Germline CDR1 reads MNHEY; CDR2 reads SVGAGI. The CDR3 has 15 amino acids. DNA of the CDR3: TGTGCCAGCAGTTACGGGCAGACGAACACCGGGGAGCTGTTTTTT. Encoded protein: CASSYGQTNTGELFF.

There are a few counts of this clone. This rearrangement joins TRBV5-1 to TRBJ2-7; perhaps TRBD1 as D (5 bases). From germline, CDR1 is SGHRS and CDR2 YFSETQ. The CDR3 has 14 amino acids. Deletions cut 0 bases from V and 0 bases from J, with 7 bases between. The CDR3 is CASSLAGNSYEQYF. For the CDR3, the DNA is TGCGCCAGCAGCTTGGCAGGGAACTCCTACGAGCAGTACTTC.

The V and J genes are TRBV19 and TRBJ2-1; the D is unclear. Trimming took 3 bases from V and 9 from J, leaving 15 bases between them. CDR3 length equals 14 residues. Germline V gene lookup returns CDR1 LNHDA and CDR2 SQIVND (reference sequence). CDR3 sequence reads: CASSIRALTVEQFF. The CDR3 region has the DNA TGTGCCAGTAGTATCCGAGCCCTCACGGTTGAGCAGTTCTTC. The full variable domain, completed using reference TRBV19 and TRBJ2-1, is DGGITQSPKYLFRKEGQNVTLSCEQNLNHDAMYWYRQDPGQGLRLIYYSQIVNDFQKGDIAEGYSVSREKKESFPLTVTSAQKNPTAFYLCASSIRALTVEQFFGPGTRLTVL.

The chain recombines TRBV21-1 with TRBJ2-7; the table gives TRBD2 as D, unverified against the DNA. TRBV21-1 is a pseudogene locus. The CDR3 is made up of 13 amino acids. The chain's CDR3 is CASRWTSWYEQYF. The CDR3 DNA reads TGTGCCAGCAGATGGACTAGCTGGTACGAGCAGTACTTC.

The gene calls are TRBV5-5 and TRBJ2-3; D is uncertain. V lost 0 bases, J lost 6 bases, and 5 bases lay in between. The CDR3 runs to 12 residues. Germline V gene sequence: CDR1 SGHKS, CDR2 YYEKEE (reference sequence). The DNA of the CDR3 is TGTGCCAGCAGCTTGGGACTGGATACGCAGTATTTT. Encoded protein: CASSLGLDTQYF.

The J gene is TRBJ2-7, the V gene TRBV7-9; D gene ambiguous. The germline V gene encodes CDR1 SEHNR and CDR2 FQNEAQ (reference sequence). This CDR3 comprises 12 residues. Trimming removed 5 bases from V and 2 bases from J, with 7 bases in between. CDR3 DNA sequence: TGTGCCAGCAGCAAACTACCCTACGAGCAGTACTTC. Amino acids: CASSKLPYEQYF.

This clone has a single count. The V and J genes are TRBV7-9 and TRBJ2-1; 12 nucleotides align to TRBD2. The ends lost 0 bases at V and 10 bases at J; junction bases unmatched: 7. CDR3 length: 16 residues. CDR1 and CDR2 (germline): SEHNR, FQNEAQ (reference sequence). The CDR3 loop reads CASSLATGLAGIEQFF. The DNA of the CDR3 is TGTGCCAGCAGCTTAGCAACTGGACTAGCGGGAATAGAGCAGTTCTTC. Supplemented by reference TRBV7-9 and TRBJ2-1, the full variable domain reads DTGVSQNPRHKITKRGQNVTFRCDPISEHNRLYWYRQTLGQGPEFLTYFQNEAQLEKSRLLSDRFSAERPKGSFSTLEIQRTEQGDSAMYLCASSLATGLAGIEQFFGPGTRLTVL.

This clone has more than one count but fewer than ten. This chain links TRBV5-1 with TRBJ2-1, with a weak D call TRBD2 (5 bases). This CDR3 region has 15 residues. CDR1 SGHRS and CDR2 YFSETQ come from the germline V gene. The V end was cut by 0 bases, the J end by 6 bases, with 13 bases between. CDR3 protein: CASSLEGLSPNEQFF. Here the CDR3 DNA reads TGCGCCAGCAGCTTGGAAGGACTTAGCCCCAATGAGCAGTTCTTC.

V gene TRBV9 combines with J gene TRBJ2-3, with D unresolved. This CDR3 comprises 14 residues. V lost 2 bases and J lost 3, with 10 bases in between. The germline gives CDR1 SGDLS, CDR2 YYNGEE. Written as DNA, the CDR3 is TGTGCCAGCAGCGTGGGCTCTCTTACAGATACGCAGTATTTT. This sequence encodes CASSVGSLTDTQYF.

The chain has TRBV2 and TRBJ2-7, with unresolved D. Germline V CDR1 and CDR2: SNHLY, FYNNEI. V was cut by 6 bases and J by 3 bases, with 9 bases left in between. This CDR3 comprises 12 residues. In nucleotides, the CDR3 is TGTGCCAGCAGCGGCCAGGACTACGAGCAGTACTTC. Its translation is CASSGQDYEQYF. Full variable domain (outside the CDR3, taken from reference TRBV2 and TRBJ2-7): EPEVTQTPSHQVTQMGQEVILRCVPISNHLYFYWYRQILGQKVEFLVSFYNNEISEKSEIFDDQFSVERPDGSNFTLKIRSTKLEDSAMYFCASSGQDYEQYFGPGTRLTVT.

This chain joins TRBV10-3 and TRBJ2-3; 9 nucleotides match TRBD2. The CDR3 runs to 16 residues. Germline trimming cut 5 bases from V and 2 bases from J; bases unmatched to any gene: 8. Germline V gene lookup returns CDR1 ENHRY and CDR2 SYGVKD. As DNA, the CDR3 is TGTGCCATCAGTAGGGAGACTAGCGGAACCACAGATACGCAGTATTTT. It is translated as CAISRETSGTTDTQYF.

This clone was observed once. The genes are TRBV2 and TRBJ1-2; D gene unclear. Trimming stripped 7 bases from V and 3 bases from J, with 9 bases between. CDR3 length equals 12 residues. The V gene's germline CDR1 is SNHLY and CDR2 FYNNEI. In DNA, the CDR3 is TGTGCCAGCATTGGGCAGCACTATGGCTACACCTTC. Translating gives CASIGQHYGYTF.

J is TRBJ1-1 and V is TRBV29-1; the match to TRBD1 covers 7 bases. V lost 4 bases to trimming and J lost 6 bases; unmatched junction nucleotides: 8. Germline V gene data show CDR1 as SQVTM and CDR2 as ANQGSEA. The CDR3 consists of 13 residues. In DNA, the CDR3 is TGCAGCGTTGTCGGGGACAGTAGGTCTGAAGCTTTCTTT. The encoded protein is CSVVGDSRSEAFF.

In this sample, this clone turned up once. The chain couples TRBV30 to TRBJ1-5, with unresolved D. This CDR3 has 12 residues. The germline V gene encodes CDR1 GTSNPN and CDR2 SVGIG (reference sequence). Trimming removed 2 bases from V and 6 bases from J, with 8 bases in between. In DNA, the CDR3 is TGTGCCTGGAGTTCCCGTAGTCAGCCCCAGCATTTT. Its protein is CAWSSRSQPQHF.